This TCR beta chain emerged from a study of control samples from healthy donors and cancer patients. The ends lost 4 bases at V and 6 bases at J; junction bases unmatched: 6. This CDR3 spans 14 amino acids. Germline lookup yields CDR1 SGHRS and CDR2 YFSETQ. Assay used: immunoSEQ multiplex PCR; TCRdb lists only in-frame clones, some missing. In the table there are approximately 150,000 clones, 94% of which are singletons. V gene TRBV5-1 combines with J gene TRBJ2-1; TRBD2 agrees at 8 bases. The source of this sequence is a woman aged 18-29 years in good health. Sequenced material: blood. The CDR3 nucleotides read TGCGCCAGCAGCCGAGTCGGGGGGGGCAATGAGCAGTTCTTC. Translating gives CASSRVGGGNEQFF.